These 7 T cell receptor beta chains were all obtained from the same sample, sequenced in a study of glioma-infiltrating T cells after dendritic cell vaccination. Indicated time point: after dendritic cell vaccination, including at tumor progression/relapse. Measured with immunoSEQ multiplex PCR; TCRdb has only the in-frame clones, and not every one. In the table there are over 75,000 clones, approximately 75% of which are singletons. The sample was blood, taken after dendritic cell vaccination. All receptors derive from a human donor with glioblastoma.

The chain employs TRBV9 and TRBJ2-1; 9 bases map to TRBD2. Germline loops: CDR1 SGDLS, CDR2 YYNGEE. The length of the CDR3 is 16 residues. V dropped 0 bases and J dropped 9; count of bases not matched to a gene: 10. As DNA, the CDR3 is TGTGCCAGCAGCGTAGTCGAGGCTAGCGGGATTGGTGAGCAGTTCTTC. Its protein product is CASSVVEASGIGEQFF.

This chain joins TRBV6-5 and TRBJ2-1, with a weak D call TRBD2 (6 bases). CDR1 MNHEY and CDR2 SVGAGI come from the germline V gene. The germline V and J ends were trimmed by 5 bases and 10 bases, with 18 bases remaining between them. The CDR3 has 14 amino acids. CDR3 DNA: TGTGCCAGCAGTAAACCGGGACTTCCTTCCGAGCAGTTCTTC. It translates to CASSKPGLPSEQFF.

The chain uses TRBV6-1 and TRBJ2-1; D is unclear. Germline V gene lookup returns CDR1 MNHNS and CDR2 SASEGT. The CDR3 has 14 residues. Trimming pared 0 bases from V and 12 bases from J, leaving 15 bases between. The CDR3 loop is CASSEAYQARRQFF. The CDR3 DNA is TGTGCCAGCAGTGAAGCTTACCAGGCGCGTAGGCAGTTCTTC.

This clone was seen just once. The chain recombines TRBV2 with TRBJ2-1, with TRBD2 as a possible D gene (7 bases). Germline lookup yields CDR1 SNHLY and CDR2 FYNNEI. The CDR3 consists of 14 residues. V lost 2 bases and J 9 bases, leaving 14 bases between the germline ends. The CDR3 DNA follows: TGTGCCAGCAGTGAACGTAGGGGGGGCAGTGAGCAGTTCTTC. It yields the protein CASSERRGGSEQFF.

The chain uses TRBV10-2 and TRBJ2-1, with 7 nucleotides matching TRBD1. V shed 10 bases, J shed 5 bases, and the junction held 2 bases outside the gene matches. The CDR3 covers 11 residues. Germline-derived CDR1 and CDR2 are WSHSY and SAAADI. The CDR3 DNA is TGCGCCACAGACAGGGACAATGAGCAGTTCTTC. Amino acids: CATDRDNEQFF.

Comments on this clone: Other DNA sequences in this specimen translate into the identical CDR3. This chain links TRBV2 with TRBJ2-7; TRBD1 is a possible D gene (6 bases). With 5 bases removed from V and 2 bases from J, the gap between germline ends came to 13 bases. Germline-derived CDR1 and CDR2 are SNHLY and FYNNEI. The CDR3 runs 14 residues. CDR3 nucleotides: TGTGCCAGCAGTCTAGAACAGGGTCCCTACGAGCAGTACTTC. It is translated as CASSLEQGPYEQYF.

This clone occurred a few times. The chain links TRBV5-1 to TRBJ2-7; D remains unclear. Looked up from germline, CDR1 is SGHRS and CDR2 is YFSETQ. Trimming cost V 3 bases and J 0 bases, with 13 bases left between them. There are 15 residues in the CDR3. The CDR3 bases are TGCGCCAGCAGCTCCGATCCATCGAGCTCCTACGAGCAGTACTTC. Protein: CASSSDPSSSYEQYF. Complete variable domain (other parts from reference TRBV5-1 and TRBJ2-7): KAGVTQTPRYLIKTRGQQVTLSCSPISGHRSVSWYQQTPGQGLQFLFEYFSETQRNKGNFPGRFSGRQFSNSRSEMNVSTLELGDSALYLCASSSDPSSSYEQYFGPGTRLTVT.